This entry describes one TCR beta chain. Other DNA variants within this sample encode the same CDR3. V was clipped by 3 bases and J by 2 bases, with 7 bases between them. There are 13 residues in the CDR3. CDR1 is KGHSH, CDR2 LQKENI, per germline. The data belong to a study of blood T cell repertoires in COVID-19. On the study more broadly: Sites in the United States, Italy and Spain provided acute and convalescent COVID-19 samples.

Authors' analysis steps: Nucleated cell number was recorded as an estimate derived from reference gene primer amplification. Some clones are missing from TCRdb's copy, which holds only in-frame ones; the method was immunoSEQ multiplex PCR. The V and J calls and clone size come from that table; D and trimming were worked out from the DNA. The sample records some 180,000 clones, around 86% being singletons. Enrolment of Seattle patients took place during active infection, and they were followed longitudinally. The rearrangement links TRBV18 to TRBJ1-2, with D hard to call. The TCR sequence derives from an elderly woman with COVID-19, enrolled during active disease. Sequencing was performed on peripheral blood. CDR3 in DNA: TGTGCCAGCTCACCTTCGTTGAACTATGGCTACACCTTC. This encodes CASSPSLNYGYTF. The full variable domain, in which reference TRBV18 and TRBJ1-2 provide the parts outside the CDR3, is NAGVMQNPRHLVRRRGQEARLRCSPMKGHSHVYWYRQLPEEGLKFMVYLQKENIIDESGMPKERFSAEFPKEGPSILRIQQVVRGDSAAYFCASSPSLNYGYTFGSGTRLTVV.